A selection of T cell receptor beta chains follows, all from one sample in a study of T cell repertoires in cytomegalovirus infection. TCRdb used MiXCR to reprocess the reads, holding one entry per CDR3 protein. The sample holds hundreds of thousands of distinct CDR3 sequences, more than 20% seen once. Sequenced sample: CD8+ T cells from PBMCs. The receptors derive from a human donor in good health (CMV status not recorded). Some clones in this sample may be carry-over from other donors' samples. The CDR3 runs from the conserved cysteine through the conserved F or W. The D gene is left open where the match is weak. Part of the rows lack a size; the others show once, few, many or a class for expanded clones.

NA | few | TRBJ1-3 | TRBV25-1 | TGTGCCAGCAGTGAAAGAGGGGTTCCTGGAAACACCATATATTTT | CASSERGVPGNTIYF
TRBD1 | many | TRBJ1-6 | TRBV28 | TGTGCCAGCAGATCACGGACAGGGGTTAATTCACCCCTCCACTTT | CASRSRTGVNSPLHF
NA | NA | TRBJ2-1 | TRBV25-1 | TGTGCCAGCAGCAAAAACCAGGGTGCATCCTACAATGAGCAGTTCTTC | CASSKNQGASYNEQFF
NA | NA | TRBJ1-4 | TRBV29-1 | TGCAGCGTAGAGGAAGAAAAACTGTTTTTT | CSVEEEKLFF
NA | NA | TRBJ1-3 | TRBV6-5 | TGTGCCAGCAGTTACTTAGCCTCTGGAAACACCATATATTTT | CASSYLASGNTIYF
TRBD2 | NA | TRBJ2-1 | TRBV25-1 | TGTGCCAGCAGTGGTCCCTTAGCGGGGGGTTACAATGAGCAGTTCTTC | CASSGPLAGGYNEQFF
NA | few | TRBJ1-1 | TRBV7-9 | TGTGCCAGCAGCTTCACGGGCAGCAACCCAAAGAACACTGAAGCTTTCTTT | CASSFTGSNPKNTEAFF
NA | few | TRBJ1-1 | TRBV7-9 | TGTGCCAGCAGCTTAGACGTCTCAGGAAACACTGAAGCTTTCTTT | CASSLDVSGNTEAFF
TRBD1 | NA | TRBJ1-5 | TRBV28 | TGTACCAGCAGCTTAGCAACAGGGGGAAATCAGCCCCAGCATTTT | CTSSLATGGNQPQHF
NA | NA | TRBJ2-1 | TRBV28 | TGTGCCAGCAGCTCCCCCCCGGGGTACCAGGGTTACAATGAGCAGTTCTTC | CASSSPPGYQGYNEQFF
NA | NA | TRBJ2-3 | TRBV29-1 | TGCAGCGTTGTTGTGGGGGGCACAGATACGCAGTATTTT | CSVVVGGTDTQYF
NA | few | TRBJ1-2 | TRBV27 | TGTGCCAGCAGTCTAATTTGGGGGGATGGCTACACCTTC | CASSLIWGDGYTF
NA | NA | TRBJ2-7 | TRBV15 | TGTGCCACCAGCAGAGAAGTCAACTCCTACGAGCAGTACTTC | CATSREVNSYEQYF
NA | many | TRBJ2-1 | TRBV19 | TGTGCCAGTAACCCGGGCCCTATGTATGGGGAGGAGCAGTTCTTC | CASNPGPMYGEEQFF
NA | many | TRBJ1-2 | TRBV7-8 | TGTGCCAGCAGCCCAAGGATTTCCCCCTATGGCTACACCTTC | CASSPRISPYGYTF
NA | few | TRBJ1-2 | TRBV6-5 | TGTGCCAGCAGTTACTCGAACCCGACGTTAAACTATGGCTACACCTTC | CASSYSNPTLNYGYTF
TRBD1 | many | TRBJ2-5 | TRBV7-6 | TGTGCCAGCAGCATGCGAGGGACAGAAGAGACCCAGTACTTC | CASSMRGTEETQYF
NA | many | TRBJ1-1 | TRBV10-3 | TGTGCCATCAGTGAGTCTGGGACGAACACTGAAGCTTTCTTT | CAISESGTNTEAFF
NA | many | TRBJ1-1 | TRBV10-3 | TGTGCCATCAGCAGTGGGTATCTTTCGGATTACACTGAAGCTTTCTTT | CAISSGYLSDYTEAFF
TRBD1 | NA | TRBJ2-1 | TRBV7-9 | TGTGCCAGCAGCACAAGGGGCGGGACAGGGGGGTACAATGAGCAGTTCTTC | CASSTRGGTGGYNEQFF